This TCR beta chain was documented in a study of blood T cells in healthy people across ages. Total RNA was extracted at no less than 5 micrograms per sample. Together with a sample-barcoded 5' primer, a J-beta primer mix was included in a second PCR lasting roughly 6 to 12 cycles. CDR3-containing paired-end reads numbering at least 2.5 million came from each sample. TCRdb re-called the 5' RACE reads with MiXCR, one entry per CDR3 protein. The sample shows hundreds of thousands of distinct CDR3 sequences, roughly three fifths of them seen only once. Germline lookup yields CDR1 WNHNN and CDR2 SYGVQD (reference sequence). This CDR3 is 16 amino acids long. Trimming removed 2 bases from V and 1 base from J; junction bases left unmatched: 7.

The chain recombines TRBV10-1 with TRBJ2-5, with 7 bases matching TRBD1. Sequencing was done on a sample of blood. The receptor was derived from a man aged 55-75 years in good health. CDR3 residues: CASSEKTGRGQETQYF. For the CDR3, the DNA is TGCGCCAGCAGTGAGAAGACAGGGAGAGGCCAAGAGACCCAGTACTTC.